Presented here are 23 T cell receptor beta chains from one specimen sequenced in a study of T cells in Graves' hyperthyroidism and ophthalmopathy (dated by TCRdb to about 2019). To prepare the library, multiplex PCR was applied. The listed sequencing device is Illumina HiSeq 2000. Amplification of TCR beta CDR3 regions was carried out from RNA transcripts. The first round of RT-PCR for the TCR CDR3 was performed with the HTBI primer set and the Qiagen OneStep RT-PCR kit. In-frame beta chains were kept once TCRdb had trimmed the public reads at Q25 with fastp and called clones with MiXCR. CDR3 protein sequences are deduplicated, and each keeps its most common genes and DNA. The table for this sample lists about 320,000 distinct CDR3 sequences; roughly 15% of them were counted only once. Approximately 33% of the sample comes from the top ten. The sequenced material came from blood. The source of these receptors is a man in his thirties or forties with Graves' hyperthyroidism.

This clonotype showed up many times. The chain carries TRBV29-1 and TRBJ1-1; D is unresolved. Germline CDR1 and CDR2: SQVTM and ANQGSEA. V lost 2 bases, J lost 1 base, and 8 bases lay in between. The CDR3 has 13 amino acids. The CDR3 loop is CSVEREGNTEAFF. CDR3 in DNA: TGCAGCGTTGAAAGGGAGGGGAACACTGAAGCTTTCTTT. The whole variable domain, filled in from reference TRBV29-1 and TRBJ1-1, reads SAVISQKPSRDICQRGTSLTIQCQVDSQVTMMFWYRQQPGQSLTLIATANQGSEATYESGFVIDKFPISRPNLTFSTLTVSNMSPEDSSIYLCSVEREGNTEAFFGQGTRLTVV.

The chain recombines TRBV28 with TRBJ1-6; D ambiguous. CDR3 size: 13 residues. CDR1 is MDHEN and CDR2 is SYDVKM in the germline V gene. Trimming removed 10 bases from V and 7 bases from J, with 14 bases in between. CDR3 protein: CATGGGRNSPLHF. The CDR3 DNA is TGTGCCACCGGCGGCGGGAGAAATTCACCCCTCCACTTT.

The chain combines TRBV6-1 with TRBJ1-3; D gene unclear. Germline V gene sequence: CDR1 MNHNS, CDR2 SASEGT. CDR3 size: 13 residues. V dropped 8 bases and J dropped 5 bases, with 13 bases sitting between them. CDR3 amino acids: CASWRLGRNTIYF. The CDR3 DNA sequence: TGTGCCAGCTGGAGGCTTGGGAGAAACACCATATATTTT.

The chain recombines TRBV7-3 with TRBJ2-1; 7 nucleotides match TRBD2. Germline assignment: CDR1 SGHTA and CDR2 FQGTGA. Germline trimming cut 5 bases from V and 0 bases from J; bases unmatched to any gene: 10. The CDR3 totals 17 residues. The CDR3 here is CASSPVTGGSSYNEQFF. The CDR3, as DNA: TGTGCCAGCAGCCCTGTCACGGGCGGGAGCTCCTACAATGAGCAGTTCTTC.

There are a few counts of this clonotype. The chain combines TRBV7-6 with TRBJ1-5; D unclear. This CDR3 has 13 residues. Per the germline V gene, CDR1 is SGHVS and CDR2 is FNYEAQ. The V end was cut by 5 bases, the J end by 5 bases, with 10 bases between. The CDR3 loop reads CASSLSPDQPQHF. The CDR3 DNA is TGTGCCAGCAGCCTCTCCCCCGATCAGCCCCAGCATTTT.

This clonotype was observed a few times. Here the CDR3 reads CASSVGQWFNQPQHF. CDR3 DNA: TGTGCCAGCAGCGTAGGGCAGTGGTTCAATCAGCCCCAGCATTTT. V and J are TRBV9 and TRBJ1-5; D is unresolved. V lost 0 bases and J 3 bases, leaving 10 bases between the germline ends. Germline CDR1 is SGDLS and CDR2 is YYNGEE. This CDR3 comprises 15 residues.

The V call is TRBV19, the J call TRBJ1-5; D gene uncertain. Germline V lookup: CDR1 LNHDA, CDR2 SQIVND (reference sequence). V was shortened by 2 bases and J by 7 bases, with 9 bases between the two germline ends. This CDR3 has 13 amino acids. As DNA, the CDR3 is TGTGCCAGTAGTATAAAGATTTCACAGCCCCAGCATTTT. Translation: CASSIKISQPQHF.

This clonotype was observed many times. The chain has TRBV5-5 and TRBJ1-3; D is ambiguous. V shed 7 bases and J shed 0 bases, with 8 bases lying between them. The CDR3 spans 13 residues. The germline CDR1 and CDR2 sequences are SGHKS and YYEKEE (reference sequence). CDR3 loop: CASQEFSGNTIYF. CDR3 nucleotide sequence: TGTGCCAGCCAGGAATTCTCTGGAAACACCATATATTTT.

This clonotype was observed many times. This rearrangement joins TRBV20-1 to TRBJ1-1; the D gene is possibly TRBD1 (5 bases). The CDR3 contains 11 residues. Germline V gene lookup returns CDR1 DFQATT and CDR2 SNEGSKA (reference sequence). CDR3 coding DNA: TGCATGGGGACTCGGAACACTGAAGCTTTCTTT. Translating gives CMGTRNTEAFF.

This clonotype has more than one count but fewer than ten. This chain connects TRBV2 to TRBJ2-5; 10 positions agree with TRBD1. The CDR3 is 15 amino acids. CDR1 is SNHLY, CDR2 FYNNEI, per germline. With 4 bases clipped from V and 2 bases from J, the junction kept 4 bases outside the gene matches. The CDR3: CASSGRDRGQETQYF. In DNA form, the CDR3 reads TGTGCCAGCAGTGGCCGGGACAGGGGACAAGAGACCCAGTACTTC.

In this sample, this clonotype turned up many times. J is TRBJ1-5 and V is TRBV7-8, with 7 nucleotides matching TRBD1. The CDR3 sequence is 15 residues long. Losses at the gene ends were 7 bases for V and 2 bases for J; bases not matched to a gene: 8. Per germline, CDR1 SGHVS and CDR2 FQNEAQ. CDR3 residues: CASTVDRLGNQPQHF. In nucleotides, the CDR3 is TGTGCCAGCACCGTGGACAGGCTTGGCAATCAGCCCCAGCATTTT.

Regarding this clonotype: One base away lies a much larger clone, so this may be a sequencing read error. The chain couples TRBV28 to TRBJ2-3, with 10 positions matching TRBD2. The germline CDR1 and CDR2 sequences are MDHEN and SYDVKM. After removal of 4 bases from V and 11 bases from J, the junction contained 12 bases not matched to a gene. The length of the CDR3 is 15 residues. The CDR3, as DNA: TGTGCCAGCAGTTCCAGCGGGAGGGCCCTTGTAGTGCAGTATTTT. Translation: CASSSSGRALVVQYF.

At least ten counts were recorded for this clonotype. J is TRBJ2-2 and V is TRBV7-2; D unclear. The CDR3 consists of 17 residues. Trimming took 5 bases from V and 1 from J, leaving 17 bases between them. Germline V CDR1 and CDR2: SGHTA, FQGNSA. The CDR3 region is CASSPTPPGLNTGELFF. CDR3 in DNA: TGTGCCAGCAGCCCTACTCCCCCCGGGCTGAACACCGGGGAGCTGTTTTTT.

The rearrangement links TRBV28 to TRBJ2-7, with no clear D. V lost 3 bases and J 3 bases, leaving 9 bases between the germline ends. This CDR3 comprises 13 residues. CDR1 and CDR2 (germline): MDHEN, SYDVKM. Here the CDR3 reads CASSLVPDYEQYF. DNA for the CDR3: TGTGCCAGCAGTTTGGTCCCGGACTACGAGCAGTACTTC.

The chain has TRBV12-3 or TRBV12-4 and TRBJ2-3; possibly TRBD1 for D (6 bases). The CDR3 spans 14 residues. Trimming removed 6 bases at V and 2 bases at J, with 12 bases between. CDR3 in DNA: TGTGCCAGCAGGCAGGGGACCCCCACAGATACGCAGTATTTT. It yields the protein CASRQGTPTDTQYF.

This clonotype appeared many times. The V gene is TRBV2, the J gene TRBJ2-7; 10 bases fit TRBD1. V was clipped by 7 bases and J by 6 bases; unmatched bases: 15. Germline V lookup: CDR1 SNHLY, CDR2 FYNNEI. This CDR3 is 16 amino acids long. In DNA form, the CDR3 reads TGTGCCAGCAATCTGAGGGCGGGACAGGGGATGCGCGAGCAGTACTTC. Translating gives CASNLRAGQGMREQYF.

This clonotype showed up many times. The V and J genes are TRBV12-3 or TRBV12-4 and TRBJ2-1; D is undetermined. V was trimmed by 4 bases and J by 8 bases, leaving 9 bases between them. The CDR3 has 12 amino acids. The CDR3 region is CASSSARDEQFF. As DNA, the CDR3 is TGTGCCAGCAGTTCGGCCCGGGATGAGCAGTTCTTC.

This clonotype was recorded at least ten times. CDR3 sequence reads: CASSPPGQVYEQYF. The CDR3, as DNA: TGTGCCAGCTCACCACCGGGACAGGTCTACGAGCAGTACTTC. The chain is built from TRBV18 and TRBJ2-7; 8 nucleotides agree with TRBD1. This CDR3 has 14 residues. The V gene end was trimmed by 0 bases and the J gene end by 3 bases; junction bases not matched to a gene: 1. Per the germline V gene, CDR1 is KGHSH and CDR2 is LQKENI.

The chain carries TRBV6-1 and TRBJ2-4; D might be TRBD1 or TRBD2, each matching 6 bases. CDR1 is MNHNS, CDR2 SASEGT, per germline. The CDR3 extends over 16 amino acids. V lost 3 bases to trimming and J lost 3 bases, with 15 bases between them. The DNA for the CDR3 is TGTGCCAGCAGTGATCCGGAGGAGGGGGACAAAAACATTCAGTACTTC. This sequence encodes CASSDPEEGDKNIQYF.

The CDR3 protein is CASSLSSVSDWDEQYF. CDR3 nucleotide sequence: TGCGCCAGCAGCTTGTCTTCGGTGTCGGACTGGGACGAGCAGTACTTC. The chain has TRBV5-1 and TRBJ2-7; D might be TRBD2 (5 bases). The germline V and J ends were trimmed by 1 base and 5 bases, with 19 bases remaining between them. The CDR3 covers 16 residues. Germline CDR1 reads SGHRS; CDR2 reads YFSETQ.

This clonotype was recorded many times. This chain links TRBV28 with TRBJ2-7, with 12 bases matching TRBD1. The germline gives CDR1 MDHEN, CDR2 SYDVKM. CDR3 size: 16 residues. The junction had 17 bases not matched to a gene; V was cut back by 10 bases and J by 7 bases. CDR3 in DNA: TGTGCCACCAGCAGACGGGACAGGGGGCCGTCGGGGGAGCAGTACTTC. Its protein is CATSRRDRGPSGEQYF.

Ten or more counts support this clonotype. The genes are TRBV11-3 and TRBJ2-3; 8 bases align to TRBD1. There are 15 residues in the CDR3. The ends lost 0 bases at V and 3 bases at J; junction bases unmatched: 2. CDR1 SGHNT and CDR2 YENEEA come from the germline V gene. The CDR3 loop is CASSLDDRGTDTQYF. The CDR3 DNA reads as TGTGCCAGCAGCTTAGACGACAGGGGTACAGATACGCAGTATTTT.

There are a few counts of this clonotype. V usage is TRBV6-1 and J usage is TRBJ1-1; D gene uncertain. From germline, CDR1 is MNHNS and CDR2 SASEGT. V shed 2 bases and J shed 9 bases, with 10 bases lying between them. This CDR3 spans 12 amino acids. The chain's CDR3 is CASSEILPKAFF. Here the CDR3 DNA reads TGTGCCAGCAGTGAAATACTTCCAAAAGCTTTCTTT.